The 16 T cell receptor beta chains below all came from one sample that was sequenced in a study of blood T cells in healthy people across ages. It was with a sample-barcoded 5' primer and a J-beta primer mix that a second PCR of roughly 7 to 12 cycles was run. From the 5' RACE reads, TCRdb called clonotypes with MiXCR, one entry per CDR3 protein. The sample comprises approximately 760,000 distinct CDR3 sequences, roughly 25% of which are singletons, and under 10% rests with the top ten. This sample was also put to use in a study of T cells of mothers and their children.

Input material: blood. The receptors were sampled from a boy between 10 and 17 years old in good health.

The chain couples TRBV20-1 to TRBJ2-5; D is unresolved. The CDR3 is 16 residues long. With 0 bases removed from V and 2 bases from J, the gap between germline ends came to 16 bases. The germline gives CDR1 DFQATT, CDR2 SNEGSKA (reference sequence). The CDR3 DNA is TGCAGTGCTAGAGATCGGCCGAATCTGGGACAAGAGACCCAGTACTTC. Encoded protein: CSARDRPNLGQETQYF.

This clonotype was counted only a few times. The CDR3 region has the DNA TGTGCCAGCAGACGACAGGAAGGCCTCCCCGAGCAGTACTTC. Protein: CASRRQEGLPEQYF. The chain uses TRBV28 and TRBJ2-5; TRBD1 is a possible D gene (6 bases). The J call may be in error: the DNA end matches TRBJ2-7 better. Germline CDR1 is MDHEN and CDR2 is SYDVKM. This CDR3 region has 14 residues.

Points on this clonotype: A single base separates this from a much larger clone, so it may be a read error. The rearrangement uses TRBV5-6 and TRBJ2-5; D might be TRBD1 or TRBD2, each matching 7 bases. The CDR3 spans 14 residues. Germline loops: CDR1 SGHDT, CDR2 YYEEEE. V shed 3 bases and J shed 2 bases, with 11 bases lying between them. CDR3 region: CASSSGGVQETQYF. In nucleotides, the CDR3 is TGTGCCAGCAGCTCAGGGGGGGTACAAGAGACCCAGTACTTC.

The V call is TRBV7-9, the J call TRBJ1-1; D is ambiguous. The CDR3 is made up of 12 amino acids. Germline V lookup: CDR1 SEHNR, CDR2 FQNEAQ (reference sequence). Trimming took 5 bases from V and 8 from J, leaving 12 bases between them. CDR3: CASSQESEEAFF. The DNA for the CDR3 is TGTGCCAGCAGCCAGGAGTCGGAAGAAGCTTTCTTT.

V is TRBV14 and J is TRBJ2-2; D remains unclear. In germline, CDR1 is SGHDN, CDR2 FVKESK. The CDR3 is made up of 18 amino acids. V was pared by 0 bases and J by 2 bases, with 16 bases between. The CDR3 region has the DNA TGTGCCAGCAGCCAAGAAGGTTGGCACCCTTCCAACACCGGGGAGCTGTTTTTT. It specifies CASSQEGWHPSNTGELFF.

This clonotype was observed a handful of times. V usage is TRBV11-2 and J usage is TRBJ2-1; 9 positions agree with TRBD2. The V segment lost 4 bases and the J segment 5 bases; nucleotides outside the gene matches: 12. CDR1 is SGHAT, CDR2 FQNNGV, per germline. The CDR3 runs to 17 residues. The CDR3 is CASSSGTSGRGDNEQFF. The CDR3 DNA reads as TGTGCCAGCAGCTCGGGAACTAGCGGGCGAGGGGACAATGAGCAGTTCTTC.

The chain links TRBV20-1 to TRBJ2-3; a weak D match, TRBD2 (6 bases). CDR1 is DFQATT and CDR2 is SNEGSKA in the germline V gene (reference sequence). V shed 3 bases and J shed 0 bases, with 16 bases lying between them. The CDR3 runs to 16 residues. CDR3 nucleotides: TGCAGTGCTAGTCGAGATAGCGGCTCTAGCACAGATACGCAGTATTTT. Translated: CSASRDSGSSTDTQYF.

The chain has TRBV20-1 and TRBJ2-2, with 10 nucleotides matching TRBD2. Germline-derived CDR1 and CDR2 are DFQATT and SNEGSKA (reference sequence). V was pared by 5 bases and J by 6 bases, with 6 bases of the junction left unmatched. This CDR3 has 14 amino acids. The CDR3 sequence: CSAASGRAAGELFF. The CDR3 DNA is TGCAGTGCTGCAAGCGGGAGGGCCGCCGGGGAGCTGTTTTTT.

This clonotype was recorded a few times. The CDR3 nucleotides read TGTGCCAGCAGCCCGGACCCGCGGGAGACCCAGTACTTC. Translating gives CASSPDPRETQYF. The rearrangement links TRBV7-3 to TRBJ2-5, with D hard to call. Germline CDR1 reads SGHTA; CDR2 reads FQGTGA. V lost 5 bases and J lost 5, with 12 bases in between. CDR3 length equals 13 residues.

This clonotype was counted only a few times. The CDR3 sequence: CASSLASGAGDTQYF. CDR3 DNA: TGTGCCAGCAGCTTAGCTAGCGGGGCGGGAGATACGCAGTATTTT. The chain has TRBV7-3 and TRBJ2-3; 9 bases are shared with TRBD2. This CDR3 spans 15 amino acids. Unmatched junction bases numbered 5, after V lost 2 bases and J lost 5 bases. Germline CDR1 SGHTA, CDR2 FQGTGA.

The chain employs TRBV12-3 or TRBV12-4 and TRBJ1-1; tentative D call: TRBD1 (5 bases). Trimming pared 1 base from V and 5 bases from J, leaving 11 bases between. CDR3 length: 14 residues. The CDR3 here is CASSLGGEDTEAFF. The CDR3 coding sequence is TGTGCCAGCAGTTTAGGAGGGGAAGATACTGAAGCTTTCTTT.

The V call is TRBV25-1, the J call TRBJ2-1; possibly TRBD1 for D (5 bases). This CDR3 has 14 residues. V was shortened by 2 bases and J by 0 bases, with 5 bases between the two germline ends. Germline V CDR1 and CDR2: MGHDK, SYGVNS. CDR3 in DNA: TGTGCCAGCAGTGAACAGGGCTCCTACAATGAGCAGTTCTTC. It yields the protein CASSEQGSYNEQFF.

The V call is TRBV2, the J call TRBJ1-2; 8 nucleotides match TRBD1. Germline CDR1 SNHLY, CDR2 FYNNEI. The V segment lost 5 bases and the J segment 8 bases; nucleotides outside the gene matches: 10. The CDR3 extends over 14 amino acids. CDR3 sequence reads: CASSKGTGPWGYTF. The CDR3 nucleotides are TGTGCCAGCAGTAAAGGGACAGGTCCATGGGGCTACACCTTC.

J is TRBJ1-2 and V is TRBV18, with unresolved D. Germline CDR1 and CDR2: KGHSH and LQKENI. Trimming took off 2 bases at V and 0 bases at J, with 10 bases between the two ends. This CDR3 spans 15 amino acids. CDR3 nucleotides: TGTGCCAGCTCACCAAGCGGGCAGACTAACTATGGCTACACCTTC. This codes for CASSPSGQTNYGYTF.

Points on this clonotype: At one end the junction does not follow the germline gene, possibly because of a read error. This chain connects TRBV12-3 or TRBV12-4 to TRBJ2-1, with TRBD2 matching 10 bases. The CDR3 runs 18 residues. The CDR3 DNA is TGCGCCAGCAGTCCCCAGAATCCTAGCGGGAGTCCGGGCAATGAGCAGTTCTTC. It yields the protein CASSPQNPSGSPGNEQFF.

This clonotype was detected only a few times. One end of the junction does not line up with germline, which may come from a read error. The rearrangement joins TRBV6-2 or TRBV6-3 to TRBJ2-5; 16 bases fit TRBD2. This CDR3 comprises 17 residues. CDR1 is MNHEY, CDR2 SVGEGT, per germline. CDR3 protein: CASRSGTSGGAWETQYF. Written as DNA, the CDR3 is TGTGCCAGCAGATCCGGGACTAGCGGGGGGGCCTGGGAGACCCAGTATTTC.